The rows below give T cell receptor beta chains drawn from one sample of a study of CD8 T cells in Susac syndrome. TCRdb reprocessed the immunoSEQ multiplex PCR reads with MiXCR, giving one entry per CDR3 protein. The sample lists around 190,000 distinct CDR3 sequences; 85% to 95% were seen once. The material sequenced was CD4+ T cells from PBMCs. These TCRs come from a human donor in good health. CDR3s include the opening cysteine and the closing phenylalanine or tryptophan. A D gene is named only where the DNA matches it firmly. Only some rows state a clone size, as once, few, many or a class for expanded clones.

V	J	D	size	DNA	CDR3
TRBV3-1	TRBJ2-1	-	-	TGTGCCAGCAGCCAAGGGTTTGGTGAGCAGTTCTTC	CASSQGFGEQFF
TRBV20-1	TRBJ2-1	-	-	TGCAGTGCTAGAGATCAAGGGGGACGCGGGAGCCACTACAATGAGCAGTTCTTC	CSARDQGGRGSHYNEQFF
TRBV2	TRBJ2-7	-	once	TGTGCCAGCAGTGCGATGGGTCCGGGCAGCGAGCAGTACTTC	CASSAMGPGSEQYF
TRBV29-1	TRBJ1-2	-	once	TGCAGCGTCGCGTCGAGTGAGGACGGTTCAGACACCTTC	CSVASSEDGSDTF
TRBV4-1	TRBJ2-5	-	-	TGCGCCAGCAGGGAGACGGCAGGGGACATAGAGACCCAGTACTTC	CASRETAGDIETQYF
TRBV27	TRBJ2-3	-	-	TGTGCCAGCAGTTCCAACGGGAATACGCAGTATTTT	CASSSNGNTQYF
TRBV27	TRBJ1-3	-	-	TGTGCCAGCATAGACAGGTTCTCTGGAAACACCATATATTTT	CASIDRFSGNTIYF
TRBV15	TRBJ2-1	-	-	TGTGCCACCAGCAGTGACGGTGATACGTCAATCGATGAGCAGTTCTTC	CATSSDGDTSIDEQFF
TRBV27	TRBJ1-1	-	-	TGTGCCAGCAGCCCTAGGCGGGGGGGCACTGAAGCTTTCTTT	CASSPRRGGTEAFF
TRBV20-1	TRBJ2-3	TRBD2	-	TGCAGTGCTATAGCGGGAGGCGGAACAGATACGCAGTATTTT	CSAIAGGGTDTQYF
TRBV3-1	TRBJ2-1	-	-	TGTGCCAGCAGCCAAAACCTGGGGGCAGGGGACAAGGGTGAGCAGTTCTTC	CASSQNLGAGDKGEQFF